The rows below give T cell receptor beta chains drawn from one sample of a study of response to subunit inactivated influenza vaccine. In TCRdb, the RT-PCR reads were re-called with MiXCR into one record per CDR3 protein. This sample has about 620,000 distinct CDR3 sequences, with about an eighth found just once. The source material was PBMCs from blood, sampled on the day of vaccination. These TCRs come from a man aged 45 to 65 who received an inactivated influenza vaccine. CDR3s include the opening cysteine and the closing phenylalanine or tryptophan. A D gene is named only where the DNA matches it firmly. Clone size is given for some rows only: seen once, a few or many times, or a class if the clone is expanded.

J gene | D gene | clone size | V gene | CDR3 protein | CDR3 DNA
TRBJ2-2 | TRBD1 | many | TRBV29-1 | CSVDGDRGGTGELFF | TGCAGCGTTGACGGGGACAGGGGGGGGACCGGGGAGCTGTTTTTT
TRBJ2-3 | TRBD1 | few | TRBV29-1 | CSVEDQGVGPDTQYF | TGCAGCGTTGAAGATCAGGGGGTTGGGCCAGATACGCAGTATTTT
TRBJ2-3 | TRBD2 | NA | TRBV11-2 | CASSLDLHSGGISDTQYF | TGTGCCAGCAGCTTAGATCTCCATAGCGGGGGGATATCAGATACGCAGTATTTT
TRBJ2-3 | TRBD1 | NA | TRBV9 | CASSIQGASTDTQYF | TGTGCCAGCAGCATACAGGGGGCTAGCACAGATACGCAGTATTTT
TRBJ1-1 | NA | many | TRBV7-2 | CASSRQSNTANTEAFF | TGTGCCAGCAGCCGCCAATCCAATACAGCGAACACTGAAGCTTTCTTT
TRBJ1-5 | TRBD1 | NA | TRBV20-1 | CSARVPRDRSNQPQHF | TGCAGTGCTAGAGTGCCTAGGGACAGGAGCAATCAGCCCCAGCATTTT
TRBJ2-1 | TRBD1 | many | TRBV7-9 | CASSPSGTGYNEQFF | TGTGCCAGCAGCCCATCTGGGACAGGCTACAATGAGCAGTTCTTC
TRBJ2-1 | NA | many | TRBV12-3/TRBV12-4 | CASSFTSSHEQFF | TGTGCCAGCAGTTTCACTAGCTCTCATGAGCAGTTCTTC
TRBJ1-2 | NA | NA | TRBV12-3/TRBV12-4 | CASTPGDYYGYTF | TGTGCCAGCACCCCGGGGGATTACTATGGCTACACCTTC
TRBJ2-3 | TRBD1 | NA | TRBV11-1 | CASSSTGTGGSVTDTQYF | TGTGCCAGCAGCTCGACCGGGACAGGGGGCTCGGTCACAGATACGCAGTATTTT
TRBJ1-5 | NA | few | TRBV28 | CASNIGDKNQPQHF | TGTGCCAGCAACATCGGGGACAAAAATCAGCCCCAGCATTTT
TRBJ1-1 | NA | few | TRBV7-9 | CASSFGQGVNTEAFF | TGTGCCAGCAGCTTCGGGCAAGGGGTTAACACTGAAGCTTTCTTT
TRBJ2-4 | NA | NA | TRBV6-2/TRBV6-3 | CASSYRSGIQYF | TGTGCCAGCAGTTACAGGTCAGGCATTCAGTACTTC
TRBJ2-7 | NA | NA | TRBV5-1 | CASSAEGTGIYEQYF | TGCGCCAGCAGCGCAGAGGGGACCGGGATCTACGAGCAGTACTTC
TRBJ1-1 | TRBD1 | few | TRBV5-1 | CASSSRDRVTIPPRREEAFF | TGCGCCAGCAGCTCCCGGGACAGGGTTACTATCCCTCCCCGGCGTGAGGAAGCTTTCTTT
TRBJ1-4 | NA | few | TRBV20-1 | CSARDVEGLSEKLFF | TGCAGTGCTAGAGACGTTGAAGGGTTGAGTGAAAAACTGTTTTTT
TRBJ2-2 | NA | NA | TRBV9 | CASSVGAENTGELFF | TGTGCCAGCAGCGTAGGGGCGGAAAACACCGGGGAGCTGTTTTTT
TRBJ2-2 | NA | many | TRBV4-3 | CASSQVRGLNTGELFF | TGCGCCAGCAGCCAAGTCAGGGGTCTAAACACCGGGGAGCTGTTTTTT
TRBJ2-3 | NA | few | TRBV12-3/TRBV12-4 | CASSGLFTDTQYF | TGTGCCAGCAGCGGACTCTTCACAGATACGCAGTATTTT
TRBJ2-1 | NA | NA | TRBV20-1 | CSARVASASYNEQFF | TGCAGTGCTAGAGTTGCTAGCGCTTCCTACAATGAGCAGTTCTTC
TRBJ2-7 | NA | few | TRBV12-3/TRBV12-4 | CASSWTGRGYEQYF | TGTGCCAGCAGTTGGACAGGGAGGGGCTACGAGCAGTACTTC
TRBJ2-7 | TRBD2 | few | TRBV30 | CAWDGLAGGEQYF | TGTGCCTGGGACGGACTAGCGGGAGGCGAGCAGTACTTC
TRBJ2-5 | NA | few | TRBV6-6 | CASKGAQVETQYF | TGTGCCAGCAAAGGGGCGCAAGTAGAGACCCAGTACTTC
TRBJ2-7 | TRBD2 | many | TRBV6-2/TRBV6-3 | CASSQIVLQRDYEQYF | TGTGCCAGCAGCCAAATCGTTCTCCAGCGGGACTACGAGCAGTACTTC
TRBJ2-1 | NA | many | TRBV6-6 | CASRQDSYNEQFF | TGTGCCAGTAGACAGGATTCCTACAATGAGCAGTTCTTC
TRBJ2-5 | NA | few | TRBV19 | CASAPGSLQETQYF | TGTGCCAGTGCCCCCGGGTCACTCCAAGAGACCCAGTACTTC